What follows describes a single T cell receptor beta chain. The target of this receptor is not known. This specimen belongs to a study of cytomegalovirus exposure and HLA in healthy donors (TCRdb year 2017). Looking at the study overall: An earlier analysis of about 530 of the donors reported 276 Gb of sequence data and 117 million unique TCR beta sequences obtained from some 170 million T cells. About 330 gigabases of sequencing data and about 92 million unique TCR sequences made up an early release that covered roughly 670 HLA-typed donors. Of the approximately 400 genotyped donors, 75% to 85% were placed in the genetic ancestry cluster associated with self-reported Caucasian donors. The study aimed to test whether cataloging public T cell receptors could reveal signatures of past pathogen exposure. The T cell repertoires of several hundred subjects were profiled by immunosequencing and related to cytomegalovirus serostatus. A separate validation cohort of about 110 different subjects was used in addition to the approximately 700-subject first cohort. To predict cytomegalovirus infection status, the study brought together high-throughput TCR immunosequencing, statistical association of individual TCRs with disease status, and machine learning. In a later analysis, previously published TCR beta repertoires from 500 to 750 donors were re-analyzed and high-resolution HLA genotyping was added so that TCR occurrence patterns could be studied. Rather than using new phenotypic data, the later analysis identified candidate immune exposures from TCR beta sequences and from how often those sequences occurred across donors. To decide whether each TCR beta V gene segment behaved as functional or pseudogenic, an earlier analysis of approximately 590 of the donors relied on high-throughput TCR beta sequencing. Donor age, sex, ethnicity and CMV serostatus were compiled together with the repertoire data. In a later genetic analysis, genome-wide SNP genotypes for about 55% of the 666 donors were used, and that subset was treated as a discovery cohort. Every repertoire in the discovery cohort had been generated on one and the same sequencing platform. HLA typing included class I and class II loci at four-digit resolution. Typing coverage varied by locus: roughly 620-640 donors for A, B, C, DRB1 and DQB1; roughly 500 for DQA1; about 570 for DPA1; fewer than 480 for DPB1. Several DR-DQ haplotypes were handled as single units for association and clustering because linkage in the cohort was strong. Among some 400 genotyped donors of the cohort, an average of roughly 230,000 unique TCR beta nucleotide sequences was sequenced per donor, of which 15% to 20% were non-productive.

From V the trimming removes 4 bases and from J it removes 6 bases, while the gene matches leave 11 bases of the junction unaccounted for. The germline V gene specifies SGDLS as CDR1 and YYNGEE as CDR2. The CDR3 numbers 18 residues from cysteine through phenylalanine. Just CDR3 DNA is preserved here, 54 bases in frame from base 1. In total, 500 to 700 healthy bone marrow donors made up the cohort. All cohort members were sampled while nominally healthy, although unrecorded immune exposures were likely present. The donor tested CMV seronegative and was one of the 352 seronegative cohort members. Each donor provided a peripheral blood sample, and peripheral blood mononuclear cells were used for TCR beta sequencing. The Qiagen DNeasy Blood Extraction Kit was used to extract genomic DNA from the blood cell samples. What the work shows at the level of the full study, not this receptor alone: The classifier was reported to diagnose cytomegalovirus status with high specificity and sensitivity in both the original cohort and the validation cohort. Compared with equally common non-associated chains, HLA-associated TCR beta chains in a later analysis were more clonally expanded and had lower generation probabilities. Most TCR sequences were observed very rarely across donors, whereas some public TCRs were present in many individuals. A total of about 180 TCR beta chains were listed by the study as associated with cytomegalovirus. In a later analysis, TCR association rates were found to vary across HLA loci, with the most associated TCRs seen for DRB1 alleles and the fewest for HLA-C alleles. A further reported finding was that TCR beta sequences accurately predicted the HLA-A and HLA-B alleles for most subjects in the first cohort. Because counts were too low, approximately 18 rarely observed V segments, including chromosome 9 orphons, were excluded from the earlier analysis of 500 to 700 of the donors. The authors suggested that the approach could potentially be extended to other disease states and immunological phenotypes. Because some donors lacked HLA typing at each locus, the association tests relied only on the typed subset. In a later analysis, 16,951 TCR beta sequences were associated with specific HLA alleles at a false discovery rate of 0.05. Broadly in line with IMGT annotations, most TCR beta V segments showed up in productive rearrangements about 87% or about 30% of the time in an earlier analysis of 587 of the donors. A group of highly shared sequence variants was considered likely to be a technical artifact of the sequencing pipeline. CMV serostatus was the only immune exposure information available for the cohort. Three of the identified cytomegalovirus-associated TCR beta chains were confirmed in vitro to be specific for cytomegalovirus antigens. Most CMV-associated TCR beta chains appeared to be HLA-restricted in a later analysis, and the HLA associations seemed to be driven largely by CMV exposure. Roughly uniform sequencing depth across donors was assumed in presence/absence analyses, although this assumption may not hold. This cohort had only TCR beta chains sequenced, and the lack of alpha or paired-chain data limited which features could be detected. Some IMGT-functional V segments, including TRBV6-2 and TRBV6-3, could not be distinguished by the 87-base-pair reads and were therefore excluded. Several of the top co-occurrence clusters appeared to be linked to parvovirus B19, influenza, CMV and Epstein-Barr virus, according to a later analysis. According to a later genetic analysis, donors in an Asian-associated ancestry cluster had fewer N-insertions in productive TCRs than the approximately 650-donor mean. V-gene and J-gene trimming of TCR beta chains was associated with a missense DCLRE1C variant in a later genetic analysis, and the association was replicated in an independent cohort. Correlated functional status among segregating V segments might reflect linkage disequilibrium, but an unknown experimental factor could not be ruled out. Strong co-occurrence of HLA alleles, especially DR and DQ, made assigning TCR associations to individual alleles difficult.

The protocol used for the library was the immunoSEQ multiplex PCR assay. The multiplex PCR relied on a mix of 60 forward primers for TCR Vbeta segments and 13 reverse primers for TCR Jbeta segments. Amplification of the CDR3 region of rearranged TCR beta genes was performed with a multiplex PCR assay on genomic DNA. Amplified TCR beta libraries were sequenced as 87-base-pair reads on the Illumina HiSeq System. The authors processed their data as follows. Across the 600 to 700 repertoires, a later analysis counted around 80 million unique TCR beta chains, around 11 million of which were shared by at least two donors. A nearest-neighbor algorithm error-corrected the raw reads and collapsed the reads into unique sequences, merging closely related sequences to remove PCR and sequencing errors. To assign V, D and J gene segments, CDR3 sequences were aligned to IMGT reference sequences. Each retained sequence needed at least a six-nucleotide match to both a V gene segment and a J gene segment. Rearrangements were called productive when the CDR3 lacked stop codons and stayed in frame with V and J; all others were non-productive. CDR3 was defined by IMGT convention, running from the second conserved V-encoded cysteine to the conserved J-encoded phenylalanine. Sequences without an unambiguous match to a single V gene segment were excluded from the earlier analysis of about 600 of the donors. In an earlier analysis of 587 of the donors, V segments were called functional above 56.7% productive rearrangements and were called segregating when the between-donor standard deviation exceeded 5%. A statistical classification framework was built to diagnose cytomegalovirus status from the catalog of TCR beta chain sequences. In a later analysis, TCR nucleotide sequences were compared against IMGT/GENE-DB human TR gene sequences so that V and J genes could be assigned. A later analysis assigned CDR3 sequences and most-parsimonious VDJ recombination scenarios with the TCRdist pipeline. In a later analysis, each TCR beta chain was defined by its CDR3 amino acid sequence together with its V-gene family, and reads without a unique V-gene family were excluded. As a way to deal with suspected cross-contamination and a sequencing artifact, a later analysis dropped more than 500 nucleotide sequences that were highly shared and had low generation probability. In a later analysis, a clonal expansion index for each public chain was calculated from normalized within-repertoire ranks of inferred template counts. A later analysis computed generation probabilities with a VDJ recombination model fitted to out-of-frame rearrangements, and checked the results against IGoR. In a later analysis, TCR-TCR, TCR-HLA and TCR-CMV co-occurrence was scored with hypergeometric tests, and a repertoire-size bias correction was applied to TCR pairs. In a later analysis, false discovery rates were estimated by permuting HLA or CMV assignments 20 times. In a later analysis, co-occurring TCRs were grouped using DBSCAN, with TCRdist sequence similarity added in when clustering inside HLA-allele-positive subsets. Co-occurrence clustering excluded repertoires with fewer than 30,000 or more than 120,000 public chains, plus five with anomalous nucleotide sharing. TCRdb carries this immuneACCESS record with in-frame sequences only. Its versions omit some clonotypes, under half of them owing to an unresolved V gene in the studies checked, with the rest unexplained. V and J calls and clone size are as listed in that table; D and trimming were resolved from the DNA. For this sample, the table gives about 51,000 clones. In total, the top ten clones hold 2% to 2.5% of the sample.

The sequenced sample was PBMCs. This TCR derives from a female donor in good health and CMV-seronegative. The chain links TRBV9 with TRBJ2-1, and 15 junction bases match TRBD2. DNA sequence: TGTGCCAGCAGCATCACCGGGACTAGCGGGAGGATAGGCAATGAGCAGTTCTTC. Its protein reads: CASSITGTSGRIGNEQFF.